These T cell receptor beta chains were read from a single sample in a study of T cells in Graves' hyperthyroidism and ophthalmopathy. TCRdb reprocessed the multiplex PCR reads via MiXCR and lists one record per CDR3 protein. The sample lists roughly 500,000 distinct CDR3 sequences; about 15% were seen once. Sequenced input: blood. The receptors shown here come from a woman aged 25 to 39 with Graves' hyperthyroidism that later progressed to Graves' ophthalmopathy. Both conserved end residues are part of each CDR3. Each record gives: D gene, clone size, J gene, V gene, CDR3 DNA, CDR3 protein. D genes are given only for firm matches. Part of the rows lack a size; the others show once, few, many or a class for expanded clones.

TRBD2	many	TRBJ2-5	TRBV28	TGTGCCAGCAGTTTAGACCCTAGCGGAGTGTACCAAGAGACCCAGTACTTC	CASSLDPSGVYQETQYF
TRBD2	-	TRBJ2-3	TRBV4-1	TGCGCCAGCAGCCAAGTCGGCCAGCGGGAAAAATTTGATACGCAGTATTTT	CASSQVGQREKFDTQYF
TRBD2	few	TRBJ2-7	TRBV19	TGTGCCAGTGCGGGGGGCGGGTACGAGCAGTACTTC	CASAGGGYEQYF
-	many	TRBJ2-5	TRBV11-2	TGTGCCAGCAGCGAGACAGGAGTACCCCAAGAGACCCAGTACTTC	CASSETGVPQETQYF
-	few	TRBJ2-3	TRBV29-1	TGCAGCGTTGAAGCATCCGGAGATACGCAGTATTTT	CSVEASGDTQYF
-	-	TRBJ2-2	TRBV4-3	TGCGCCAGCAGCCAAGAGAGACTAGGCGGGCTGTTTTTT	CASSQERLGGLFF
-	many	TRBJ1-2	TRBV29-1	TGCAGCGTTGGTGCCCTAGGCAGCAAACGGGATGGCTACACCTTC	CSVGALGSKRDGYTF
-	many	TRBJ2-5	TRBV7-9	TGTGCCAACGGGCAGCTCCAAGAGACCCAGTACTTC	CANGQLQETQYF
TRBD1	many	TRBJ1-1	TRBV2	TGTGCCAGCGGACAGGGGTTGGACACTGAAGCTTTCTTT	CASGQGLDTEAFF
TRBD1	many	TRBJ1-2	TRBV6-5	TGTGCCAGCAGTTACAGTGGACAGGGGGAGGGCTACACCTTC	CASSYSGQGEGYTF
-	many	TRBJ2-7	TRBV7-9	TGTGCCAGCAGCTTAGAGGGGCCGGGGGAGCAGTACTTC	CASSLEGPGEQYF
-	-	TRBJ1-5	TRBV6-1	TGTGCCAGCAAAAATGAGGGCAGGGGACATCAGCCCCAGCATTTT	CASKNEGRGHQPQHF
-	few	TRBJ1-4	TRBV18	TGTGCCAGCTCATACCGGGATTCTAATGAAAAACTGTTTTTT	CASSYRDSNEKLFF
-	once	TRBJ2-5	TRBV28	TGTGCCAGCAGCTCGAGGGGGGGTAGAACCCAAGAGACCCAGTACTTC	CASSSRGGRTQETQYF
-	many	TRBJ1-3	TRBV3-1	TGTGCCAGCAGCCAAGATCTCGCCACCACTCAGGGCGCTAATGGAAACACCATATATTTT	CASSQDLATTQGANGNTIYF
-	-	TRBJ2-6	TRBV30	TGTGCCTGGAGCGACTCTGGGGCCAACGTCCTGACTTTC	CAWSDSGANVLTF
-	many	TRBJ2-1	TRBV15	TGTGCCACCAGGCGGTCAGGATCCCATGAGCAGTTCTTC	CATRRSGSHEQFF
-	many	TRBJ1-1	TRBV6-1	TGTGCCAGCAGTGATCTCAGGGAAAACACTGAAGCTTTCTTT	CASSDLRENTEAFF
TRBD1	many	TRBJ2-7	TRBV20-1	TGCAGTGCTAGAGTCATCGACAGGGTGGTCGAGCAGTACTTC	CSARVIDRVVEQYF
TRBD2	many	TRBJ2-7	TRBV12-5	TGTGCTAGTGGGTCCCAAGCGGGAGGCCGCTACGAGCAGTACTTC	CASGSQAGGRYEQYF
TRBD2	many	TRBJ2-3	TRBV12-3/TRBV12-4	TGTGCCTCTTTCAATAGCGGGTTCACAGATACGCAGTATTTT	CASFNSGFTDTQYF
TRBD2	few	TRBJ2-1	TRBV28	TGTGCCAGCAGTTTAACGATAGCGGGAGACGAATTCTTC	CASSLTIAGDEFF
-	many	TRBJ1-2	TRBV30	TGTGCCTGGACCGGAAAGGGGACCGCTTATGGCTACACCTTC	CAWTGKGTAYGYTF
-	many	TRBJ2-7	TRBV2	TGTGCCAGCTTGGGCGGAACCTACGAGCAGTACTTC	CASLGGTYEQYF
TRBD2	many	TRBJ2-1	TRBV10-3	TGTGCCATCTCTCTGGTCACTAGCGCCACCGAGCAGTTCTTC	CAISLVTSATEQFF
TRBD2	many	TRBJ2-1	TRBV27	TGTGCCAGCATCCCTATGGCGGGAGGGCCGGGTGAGCAGTTCTTC	CASIPMAGGPGEQFF
TRBD1	many	TRBJ2-7	TRBV28	TGTGCCAGCAGTCCCTCCGGGACAGGGGACGACGAGCAGTACTTC	CASSPSGTGDDEQYF
TRBD2	many	TRBJ2-1	TRBV12-3/TRBV12-4	TGTGCCAGCAGTTTTATGTCTAGCGGGAGGGATCAAGGCGATGAGCAGTTCTTC	CASSFMSSGRDQGDEQFF
-	many	TRBJ1-4	TRBV3-1	TGTGCCAGCAGCCAAGATTGGGCAATCCCCCTTGCAACTAATGAAAAACTGTTTTTT	CASSQDWAIPLATNEKLFF
TRBD2	many	TRBJ2-5	TRBV6-5	TGTGCCAGCAGTTCCCCGACTAGCGGGAGACGAGAGACCCAGTACTTC	CASSSPTSGRRETQYF
TRBD2	-	TRBJ2-1	TRBV4-3	TGCGCCAGCAGCCAAGGCTATGAGTGGCGGGAGATATCCAATTTCTACAATGAGCAGTTCTTC	CASSQGYEWREISNFYNEQFF
TRBD2	many	TRBJ2-1	TRBV7-3	TGTGCCAGCAGCTTACAAGGACTAGCGGGAGAGGGTGAGCAGTTCTTC	CASSLQGLAGEGEQFF